Shown below are 23 T cell receptor beta chains from a single sample sequenced in a study of T cells in tuberculosis. TCRdb's copy holds only in-frame clones and misses some; the assay was immunoSEQ multiplex PCR. The sample contains under 25,000 clones, 95% to 98% of which appear only once. Sequenced material: PBMCs. These receptors came from a donor aged 10-30 years with latent tuberculosis or without tuberculosis infection.

The chain carries TRBV7-9 and TRBJ2-5, with D uncertain. Per the germline V gene, CDR1 is SEHNR and CDR2 is FQNEAQ (reference sequence). Trimming removed 1 base at V and 3 bases at J, with 3 bases between. The CDR3 is 12 amino acids. The CDR3 protein is CASSLVKETQYF. The CDR3 DNA reads TGTGCCAGCAGCTTAGTTAAAGAGACCCAGTACTTC.

The CDR3 coding sequence is TGTGCCAGCAGTACAGGGTTCCAAGAGCAGTTCTTC. It codes for CASSTGFQEQFF. The genes are TRBV27 and TRBJ2-1, with TRBD1 as a possible D gene (6 bases). The CDR3 has 12 amino acids. V was clipped by 5 bases and J by 10 bases, with 12 bases between them. Germline CDR1 is MNHEY and CDR2 is SMNVEV (reference sequence).

This chain joins TRBV2 and TRBJ1-5; D ambiguous. V gave up 6 bases and J gave up 2 bases, with 14 bases separating them. This CDR3 has 15 amino acids. CDR1 and CDR2 from the germline V gene are SNHLY and FYNNEI. Here the CDR3 reads CASRRSDRGNQPQHF. The CDR3 DNA is TGTGCCAGCAGGAGGTCAGACCGAGGCAATCAGCCCCAGCATTTT.

The genes are TRBV28 and TRBJ2-7; 12 bases agree with TRBD2. There are 19 residues in the CDR3. Germline V gene sequence: CDR1 MDHEN, CDR2 SYDVKM. V was clipped by 5 bases and J by 6 bases; unmatched bases: 20. Here the CDR3 reads CASSLPGLAGPQNPFEQYF. As DNA, the CDR3 is TGTGCCAGCAGTCTCCCTGGACTAGCGGGACCCCAAAATCCTTTCGAGCAGTACTTC.

This clone was detected once. The chain is built from TRBV6-6 and TRBJ1-1; D is undetermined. V dropped 6 bases and J dropped 4 bases, with 12 bases sitting between them. Germline CDR1 is MNHNY and CDR2 is SVGAGI (reference sequence). This CDR3 spans 13 amino acids. In DNA, the CDR3 is TGTGCCAGCAGCTACACTGGGAGCACTGAAGCTTTCTTT. Translating it yields CASSYTGSTEAFF.

J is TRBJ2-7 and V is TRBV5-6; D possibly corresponds to TRBD1 (6 bases). Germline-derived CDR1 and CDR2 are SGHDT and YYEEEE. This CDR3 spans 13 amino acids. The germline V and J ends were trimmed by 4 bases and 2 bases, with 10 bases remaining between them. The CDR3 here is CASSPGQTYEQYF. CDR3 coding DNA: TGTGCCAGCAGCCCAGGACAGACCTACGAGCAGTACTTC.

V and J are TRBV12-5 and TRBJ1-3; TRBD1 matches 7 bases. The J segment lost 4 bases and the V segment lost 1 base, leaving 4 bases of the junction unmatched. In germline, CDR1 is LGHNT, CDR2 FRNRAP. This CDR3 contains 15 residues. The CDR3 protein is CASGLDPTGGNTIYF. The CDR3 DNA sequence: TGTGCTAGTGGTTTGGATCCGACAGGGGGAAACACCATATATTTT.

The chain carries TRBV5-4 and TRBJ2-1; 9 bases align to TRBD2. The CDR3 spans 16 residues. The J segment lost 0 bases and the V segment lost 3 bases, leaving 4 bases of the junction unmatched. The germline V gene encodes CDR1 SGHNT and CDR2 YYREEE (reference sequence). CDR3 DNA sequence: TGTGCCAGCAGCTGGGAACTAGCGGGCTCCTACAATGAGCAGTTCTTC. Translated: CASSWELAGSYNEQFF.

The chain uses TRBV10-3 and TRBJ2-7; 7 nucleotides line up with TRBD1. V lost 10 bases to trimming and J lost 0 bases; unmatched junction nucleotides: 9. The length of the CDR3 is 14 residues. CDR1 is ENHRY and CDR2 is SYGVKD in the germline V gene. CDR3 DNA sequence: TGTGCCAGCCTAAACCGGGACAGCTCCTACGAGCAGTACTTC. Residues: CASLNRDSSYEQYF.

The V call is TRBV29-1, the J call TRBJ1-1; D is possibly TRBD1 (6 bases). The CDR3 spans 14 residues. V shed 4 bases and J shed 4 bases, with 16 bases lying between them. In germline, CDR1 is SQVTM, CDR2 ANQGSEA. For the CDR3, the DNA is TGCAGCGTTGCGGTGGGGGGGCGCGGCACTGAAGCTTTCTTT. Its translation: CSVAVGGRGTEAFF.

V and J are TRBV14 and TRBJ2-2; TRBD1 matches at 8 bases. Per germline, CDR1 SGHDN and CDR2 FVKESK. The CDR3 has 16 residues. V shed 2 bases, J shed 1 base, and the junction held 3 bases outside the gene matches. This CDR3 is CASSQTGGMNTGELFF. CDR3 nucleotide sequence: TGTGCCAGCAGCCAAACAGGGGGGATGAACACCGGGGAGCTGTTTTTT.

The rearrangement uses TRBV5-1 and TRBJ2-2; the D gene is possibly TRBD1 (5 bases). The CDR3 contains 16 residues. Trimming left V 4 bases short and J 5 bases short, with 18 bases between. The germline V gene has CDR1 SGHRS and CDR2 YFSETQ. The CDR3 DNA reads as TGCGCCAGCAGCCCTCAGGGCCCTGAATCGACCGGGGAGCTGTTTTTT. This sequence encodes CASSPQGPESTGELFF.

The genes are TRBV2 and TRBJ2-7; 11 bases are shared with TRBD2. Germline V gene data show CDR1 as SNHLY and CDR2 as FYNNEI. The CDR3 is 14 amino acids. J was trimmed by 2 bases and V by 7 bases; bases with no gene match: 4. Here the CDR3 reads CASNSGRAPYEQYF. In DNA, the CDR3 is TGTGCCAGCAATAGCGGGAGGGCTCCCTACGAGCAGTACTTC. Combining the CDR3 with reference TRBV2 and TRBJ2-7 gives the whole variable domain EPEVTQTPSHQVTQMGQEVILRCVPISNHLYFYWYRQILGQKVEFLVSFYNNEISEKSEIFDDQFSVERPDGSNFTLKIRSTKLEDSAMYFCASNSGRAPYEQYFGPGTRLTVT.

The rearrangement links TRBV16 to TRBJ1-1; no reliable D call. The CDR3 covers 13 residues. Germline assignment: CDR1 KGHSY and CDR2 FQNENV. Trimming took 3 bases from V and 8 from J, leaving 13 bases between them. CDR3 loop: CASSQFAPREAFF. CDR3 in DNA: TGTGCCAGCAGCCAGTTCGCCCCGAGGGAAGCTTTCTTT. The whole variable domain, filled in from reference TRBV16 and TRBJ1-1, reads GEEVAQTPKHLVRGEGQKAKLYCAPIKGHSYVFWYQQVLKNEFKFLISFQNENVFDETGMPKERFSAKCLPNSPCSLEIQATKLEDSAVYFCASSQFAPREAFFGQGTRLTVV.

J is TRBJ1-1 and V is TRBV7-8, with 10 bases aligning to TRBD1. V lost 5 bases, J lost 5 bases, and 5 bases stayed unmatched. The CDR3 extends over 14 amino acids. The germline gives CDR1 SGHVS, CDR2 FQNEAQ. CDR3 sequence (DNA): TGTGCCAGCAGCCCGACAGGGGGCCGAACTGAAGCTTTCTTT. Translated: CASSPTGGRTEAFF.

The chain employs TRBV7-9 and TRBJ2-7; D gene unclear. This CDR3 has 11 residues. Trimming took 2 bases from V and 6 from J, leaving 5 bases between them. Germline CDR1 is SEHNR and CDR2 is FQNEAQ (reference sequence). The CDR3 loop reads CASSLYGEQYF. CDR3 coding DNA: TGTGCCAGCAGCTTATACGGCGAGCAGTACTTC.

The chain joins TRBV12-5 to TRBJ2-1; D remains unclear. Germline V gene data show CDR1 as LGHNT and CDR2 as FRNRAP. The V and J ends lost 0 bases and 0 bases respectively, with 12 bases between them. The CDR3 has 17 residues. CDR3 in amino acids: CASGLVNSQSSYNEQFF. The DNA of the CDR3 is TGTGCTAGTGGTTTGGTTAACAGCCAAAGCTCCTACAATGAGCAGTTCTTC.

V usage is TRBV6-6 and J usage is TRBJ1-2; TRBD1 is a possible D gene (6 bases). The CDR3 spans 12 residues. Germline loops: CDR1 MNHNY, CDR2 SVGAGI (reference sequence). In nucleotides, the CDR3 is TGTGCTCTCAGTGGCAGGGGAGATGGCTACACCTTC. Amino acid sequence: CALSGRGDGYTF.

The rearrangement uses TRBV4-1 and TRBJ2-3, with TRBD2 matching over 8 bases. In germline, CDR1 is MGHRA, CDR2 YSYEKL. CDR3 length: 15 amino acids. The V gene end was trimmed by 1 base and the J gene end by 4 bases; junction bases not matched to a gene: 4. The CDR3 bases are TGCGCCAGCAGCCAAGCGGGGGGGCCAGCAGATACGCAGTATTTT. Protein sequence: CASSQAGGPADTQYF.

The rearrangement uses TRBV5-1 and TRBJ2-5, with D possibly matching TRBD2 (6 bases). The V end was cut by 4 bases, the J end by 1 base, with 14 bases between. The CDR3 sequence is 15 residues long. In germline, CDR1 is SGHRS, CDR2 YFSETQ. The CDR3 region is CASSTNSGVQETQYF. The CDR3 DNA reads TGCGCCAGCAGCACAAATTCGGGGGTCCAAGAGACCCAGTACTTC.

The chain combines TRBV7-8 with TRBJ1-5, with D hard to call. Germline assignment: CDR1 SGHVS and CDR2 FQNEAQ. V lost 5 bases and J 8 bases, leaving 13 bases between the germline ends. The CDR3 is made up of 13 amino acids. This CDR3 is CASSPEPSEPQHF. CDR3 DNA sequence: TGTGCCAGCAGCCCCGAGCCGAGTGAGCCCCAGCATTTT.

V and J are TRBV18 and TRBJ2-2; a weak D match, TRBD2 (6 bases). The CDR3 length is 16 residues. V gave up 2 bases and J gave up 3 bases, with 13 bases separating them. CDR1 is KGHSH and CDR2 is LQKENI in the germline V gene. For the CDR3, the DNA is TGTGCCAGCTCACCATTGGCTCGGAGGGACACCGGGGAGCTGTTTTTT. This translates into CASSPLARRDTGELFF.

The chain combines TRBV6-1 with TRBJ1-1; D gene unclear. V was pared by 4 bases and J by 11 bases, with 20 bases between. This CDR3 is built from 14 residues. Germline assignment: CDR1 MNHNS and CDR2 SASEGT. The CDR3 bases are TGTGCCAGCAGTGTGCAGGCCCGCCATTCTGGGGCTTTCTTT. Translating it yields CASSVQARHSGAFF.